Following are 27 T cell receptor beta chains from one sample sequenced in a study of T cells after yellow fever vaccination. Each CDR3 protein is one row after TCRdb ran MiXCR on the 5' RACE reads. The profile shows a few hundred thousand distinct CDR3 sequences, roughly a sixth of them singletons. The input for sequencing was PBMCs, taken before the yellow fever booster vaccination. All receptors come from a man aged 18 to 29 who received the YFV17D yellow fever vaccine.

This clonotype turned up a few times. V usage is TRBV5-1 and J usage is TRBJ1-4, with D maybe TRBD1 (6 bases). CDR3 length: 17 amino acids. The germline V gene has CDR1 SGHRS and CDR2 YFSETQ. V was shortened by 0 bases and J by 3 bases, with 15 bases between the two germline ends. The CDR3 loop reads CASSLDSGVSANEKLFF. CDR3 DNA: TGCGCCAGCAGCTTGGACTCAGGGGTCAGCGCTAATGAAAAACTGTTTTTT.

The chain couples TRBV9 to TRBJ1-5; maybe TRBD1 (6 bases). The CDR3 spans 15 residues. Between the trimmed V and J ends, which lost 0 bases and 7 bases, there was a span of 14 bases. Germline V gives CDR1 SGDLS, CDR2 YYNGEE. CDR3 DNA: TGTGCCAGCAGCGTAGATTCCGGGGGGCAACAGCCCCAGCATTTT. As protein: CASSVDSGGQQPQHF.

This clonotype has at least ten counts. V is TRBV12-3 or TRBV12-4 and J is TRBJ1-1, with 8 nucleotides matching TRBD1. The CDR3 is made up of 13 amino acids. Losses at the gene ends were 5 bases for V and 7 bases for J; bases not matched to a gene: 6. CDR3 nucleotides: TGTGCCAGCAGTACGACAGGGGCTCTTGAAGCTTTCTTT. Translation: CASSTTGALEAFF.

There are a few counts of this clonotype. CDR3 sequence: CAISNYRGANYGYTF. The CDR3, as DNA: TGTGCCATCAGTAACTACAGGGGCGCTAACTATGGCTACACCTTC. V gene TRBV10-3 combines with J gene TRBJ1-2; TRBD1 matches at 7 bases. Germline V gene lookup returns CDR1 ENHRY and CDR2 SYGVKD. J was trimmed by 0 bases and V by 5 bases; bases with no gene match: 6. This CDR3 comprises 15 residues.

The chain carries TRBV5-1 and TRBJ1-1; D possibly corresponds to TRBD1 (5 bases). V was pared by 0 bases and J by 5 bases, with 17 bases between. The CDR3 extends over 16 amino acids. Per germline, CDR1 SGHRS and CDR2 YFSETQ. The CDR3 region is CASSLADSVVWTEAFF. CDR3 nucleotide sequence: TGCGCCAGCAGCTTGGCCGACAGTGTGGTTTGGACTGAAGCTTTCTTT.

This clonotype was picked up a small number of times. The CDR3 nucleotides read TGTGCCAGCAGCCGTCAGGGTAACGGGGAGCTGTTTTTT. This translates into CASSRQGNGELFF. The chain employs TRBV5-5 and TRBJ2-2; a weak D match, TRBD1 (5 bases). The CDR3 length is 13 residues. Germline V gives CDR1 SGHKS, CDR2 YYEKEE (reference sequence). V lost 4 bases and J 7 bases, leaving 11 bases between the germline ends.

The rearrangement joins TRBV7-6 to TRBJ2-2; tentatively, D is TRBD1 (6 bases). The CDR3 runs to 16 residues. Germline CDR1 reads SGHVS; CDR2 reads FNYEAQ. The V and J ends lost 3 bases and 1 base respectively, with 12 bases between them. The CDR3 sequence is CASSFSGEQNTGELFF. Here the CDR3 DNA reads TGTGCCAGCAGCTTTTCAGGGGAACAGAACACCGGGGAGCTGTTTTTT.

This rearrangement joins TRBV7-2 to TRBJ2-3, with 7 bases lining up with TRBD2. Germline V gives CDR1 SGHTA, CDR2 FQGNSA. The CDR3 is made up of 16 amino acids. Trimming removed 3 bases from V and 0 bases from J; junction bases left unmatched: 6. CDR3 sequence reads: CASSFGGVSSTDTQYF. The CDR3 bases are TGTGCCAGCAGCTTTGGGGGGGTGTCTAGCACAGATACGCAGTATTTT.

This chain joins TRBV12-3 or TRBV12-4 and TRBJ2-7; the D gene is possibly TRBD2 (6 bases). CDR3 length equals 16 residues. V was cut by 5 bases and J by 5 bases, with 22 bases left in between. The CDR3 bases are TGTGCCAGCAGTCCACACGGCGGAGGGGTGGGCCACGAGCAGTACTTC. Translated: CASSPHGGGVGHEQYF.

In this sample, this clonotype turned up a few times. V gene TRBV20-1 combines with J gene TRBJ2-7; weak D call: TRBD1 (6 bases). Trimming stripped 0 bases from V and 6 bases from J, with 12 bases between. Germline CDR1 reads DFQATT; CDR2 reads SNEGSKA (reference sequence). The CDR3 contains 13 residues. The CDR3 here is CSARDQGPPEQYV. For the CDR3, the DNA is TGCAGTGCTAGAGATCAGGGGCCCCCCGAGCAGTACGTC.

The V call is TRBV6-5, the J call TRBJ1-4; D not resolved. Germline V gives CDR1 MNHEY, CDR2 SVGAGI. The V end was cut by 6 bases, the J end by 8 bases, with 13 bases between. The CDR3 length is 13 residues. The CDR3 sequence: CASSQSPREKLFF. As DNA, the CDR3 is TGTGCCAGCAGCCAGTCCCCGCGGGAAAAACTGTTTTTT.

The chain is built from TRBV7-2 and TRBJ1-5, with a weak D call TRBD1 (6 bases). The CDR3 consists of 14 residues. Trimming cost V 1 base and J 4 bases, with 8 bases left between them. From germline, CDR1 is SGHTA and CDR2 FQGNSA. The CDR3 region is CASSLETGNQPQHF. The CDR3 DNA is TGTGCCAGCAGCTTAGAAACAGGGAATCAGCCCCAGCATTTT.

The chain recombines TRBV7-9 with TRBJ2-5; D is undetermined. This CDR3 region has 15 residues. V was trimmed by 2 bases and J by 5 bases, leaving 15 bases between them. Per the germline V gene, CDR1 is SEHNR and CDR2 is FQNEAQ (reference sequence). The CDR3, as DNA: TGTGCCAGCAGCTTAAGCCCCGGGCTCGGGGAGACCCAGTACTTC. Translation gives CASSLSPGLGETQYF.

The chain uses TRBV6-6 and TRBJ2-1, with D perhaps matching TRBD2 (6 bases). The length of the CDR3 is 11 residues. Germline CDR1 reads MNHNY; CDR2 reads SVGAGI (reference sequence). Trimming stripped 8 bases from V and 12 bases from J, with 14 bases between. The CDR3 DNA reads TGTGCCAGCTCCCCTCGGGACTCGCAGTTCTTC. It yields the protein CASSPRDSQFF.

This clonotype occurred a few times. The chain has TRBV10-3 and TRBJ1-2; the match to TRBD1 covers 7 bases. V shed 6 bases, J shed 2 bases, and the junction held 6 bases outside the gene matches. There are 14 residues in the CDR3. Germline loops: CDR1 ENHRY, CDR2 SYGVKD. The CDR3: CAISRDRSNYGYTF. The CDR3 DNA follows: TGTGCCATCAGCCGGGACAGATCCAACTATGGCTACACCTTC.

The V call is TRBV18, the J call TRBJ1-2, with 10 bases identical to TRBD1. With V trimmed by 3 bases and J by 3 bases, 4 bases remained unmatched. The CDR3 loop spans 15 amino acids. Germline V lookup: CDR1 KGHSH, CDR2 LQKENI. CDR3 bases: TGTGCCAGCTCACCCGCGACAGGGGGCTACTATGGCTACACCTTC. Its protein product is CASSPATGGYYGYTF.

The chain couples TRBV5-8 to TRBJ2-7, with D maybe TRBD1 (6 bases). This CDR3 has 14 residues. Germline values: CDR1 SGHTS, CDR2 YDEGEE. V lost 4 bases and J lost 4, with 15 bases in between. CDR3 sequence: CASSHRDQGYEQYF. CDR3 bases: TGTGCCAGCAGCCACCGGGATCAGGGGTACGAGCAGTACTTC.

This clonotype was detected only once. The J gene is TRBJ2-5, the V gene TRBV6-2 or TRBV6-3, with TRBD2 matching over 8 bases. The CDR3 runs to 17 residues. V trimming: 2 bases; J trimming: 5 bases; junction bases outside the gene matches: 13. CDR1 and CDR2 (germline): MNHEY, SVGEGT. CDR3 sequence: CASSYPSRTSRGETQYF. The CDR3 DNA is TGTGCCAGCAGTTACCCGAGTAGGACTAGCAGAGGGGAGACCCAGTACTTC.

The table lists this clonotype with a few counts. V is TRBV3-1 and J is TRBJ2-1; D perhaps matches TRBD2 (6 bases). V was trimmed by 6 bases and J by 13 bases, leaving 16 bases between them. This CDR3 is 12 amino acids long. From germline, CDR1 is LGHDT and CDR2 YNNKEL (reference sequence). CDR3 sequence (DNA): TGTGCCAGCAGACTCCCATCGGGGGTTCAGTTCTTC. As protein: CASRLPSGVQFF.

This clonotype turned up a few times. V and J are TRBV5-1 and TRBJ2-3; 8 bases map to TRBD2. V lost 4 bases and J lost 1; bases outside the gene matches: 5. Looked up from germline, CDR1 is SGHRS and CDR2 is YFSETQ. This CDR3 has 15 amino acids. CDR3 in amino acids: CASSAWTSRTDTQYF. The CDR3 DNA reads as TGCGCCAGCAGCGCCTGGACTAGCCGCACAGATACGCAGTATTTT.

This chain uses TRBV18 with TRBJ1-4; 9 bases fit TRBD1. V was clipped by 6 bases and J by 7 bases; unmatched bases: 18. The CDR3 sequence is 18 residues long. In germline, CDR1 is KGHSH, CDR2 LQKENI. This chain's CDR3 is CASSRPFFGTGSSEKLFF. The CDR3 DNA reads TGTGCCAGCTCCCGCCCTTTCTTCGGGACAGGGTCGAGTGAAAAACTGTTTTTT. The complete variable domain, with remaining parts taken from reference TRBV18 and TRBJ1-4, reads NAGVMQNPRHLVRRRGQEARLRCSPMKGHSHVYWYRQLPEEGLKFMVYLQKENIIDESGMPKERFSAEFPKEGPSILRIQQVVRGDSAAYFCASSRPFFGTGSSEKLFFGSGTQLSVL.

This CDR3 is CASSLQLLDFGETQYF. The CDR3 nucleotides read TGTGCCAGCAGTTTACAGCTATTGGATTTCGGAGAGACCCAGTACTTC. The J gene is TRBJ2-5, the V gene TRBV28, with D uncertain. V lost 2 bases to trimming and J lost 4 bases, with 17 bases between them. Germline loops: CDR1 MDHEN, CDR2 SYDVKM. There are 16 residues in the CDR3. The whole variable domain, remainder taken from reference TRBV28 and TRBJ2-5, is DVKVTQSSRYLVKRTGEKVFLECVQDMDHENMFWYRQDPGLGLRLIYFSYDVKMKEKGDIPEGYSVSREKKERFSLILESASTNQTSMYLCASSLQLLDFGETQYFGPGTRLLVL.

This clonotype was detected a few times. The J gene is TRBJ1-2, the V gene TRBV7-3; D call uncertain. This CDR3 has 12 amino acids. Germline-derived CDR1 and CDR2 are SGHTA and FQGTGA. V was pared by 5 bases and J by 5 bases, with 9 bases between. The DNA of the CDR3 is TGTGCCAGCAGCCCCGCGGGGTATGGCTACACCTTC. It translates to CASSPAGYGYTF.

CDR3 DNA: TGTGCCAGCAGTGAAGTGGATACCGGGGAGCTGTTTTTT. Residues: CASSEVDTGELFF. The chain couples TRBV25-1 to TRBJ2-2; D is undetermined. The V gene lost 2 bases and the J gene lost 5 bases, with 6 bases spanning the gap. CDR1 and CDR2 (germline): MGHDK, SYGVNS. This CDR3 comprises 13 residues.

The genes are TRBV4-3 and TRBJ2-7, with TRBD1 matching over 11 bases. CDR1 and CDR2 (germline): LGHNA, YSLEER. This CDR3 region has 15 residues. V shed 1 base and J 6 bases; nucleotides not matched to a gene: 5. CDR3 DNA sequence: TGCGCCAGCAGCCAAGGGACAGGGGGCCTCGGCGAGCAGTACTTC. This translates into CASSQGTGGLGEQYF.

The J gene is TRBJ2-1, the V gene TRBV9; the match to TRBD2 covers 15 bases. Germline V CDR1 and CDR2: SGDLS, YYNGEE. CDR3 length: 18 amino acids. V lost 4 bases, J lost 4 bases, and 9 bases stayed unmatched. For the CDR3, the DNA is TGTGCCAGCAGCCTACAGGGACTAGCGGGGGGCACGTACAATGAGCAGTTCTTC. Translating gives CASSLQGLAGGTYNEQFF.

This chain joins TRBV6-5 and TRBJ1-2, with D unclear. CDR1 is MNHEY and CDR2 is SVGAGI in the germline V gene. The length of the CDR3 is 13 residues. V was trimmed by 0 bases and J by 5 bases, leaving 7 bases between them. The CDR3 region is CASSYSRAYGYTF. The CDR3 region has the DNA TGTGCCAGCAGTTACTCGAGAGCATATGGCTACACCTTC.